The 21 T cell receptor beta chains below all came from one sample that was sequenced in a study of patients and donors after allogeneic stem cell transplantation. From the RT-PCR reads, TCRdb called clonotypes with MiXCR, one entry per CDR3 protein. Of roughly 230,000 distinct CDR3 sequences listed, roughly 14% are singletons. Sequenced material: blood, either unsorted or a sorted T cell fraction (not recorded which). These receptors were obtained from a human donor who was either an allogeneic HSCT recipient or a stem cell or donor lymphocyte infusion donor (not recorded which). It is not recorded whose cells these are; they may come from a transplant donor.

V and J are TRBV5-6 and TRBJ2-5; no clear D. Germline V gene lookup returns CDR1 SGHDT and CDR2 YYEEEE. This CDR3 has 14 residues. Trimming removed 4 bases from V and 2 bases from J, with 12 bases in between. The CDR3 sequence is CASSPTVGQETQYF. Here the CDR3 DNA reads TGTGCCAGCAGCCCGACCGTGGGGCAAGAGACCCAGTACTTC.

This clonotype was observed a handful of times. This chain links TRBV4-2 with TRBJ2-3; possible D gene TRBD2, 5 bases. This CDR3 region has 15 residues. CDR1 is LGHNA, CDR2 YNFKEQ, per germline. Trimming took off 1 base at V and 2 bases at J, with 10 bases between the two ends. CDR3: CASSQGSDYTDTQYF. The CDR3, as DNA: TGTGCCAGCAGCCAAGGTTCCGACTACACAGATACGCAGTATTTT.

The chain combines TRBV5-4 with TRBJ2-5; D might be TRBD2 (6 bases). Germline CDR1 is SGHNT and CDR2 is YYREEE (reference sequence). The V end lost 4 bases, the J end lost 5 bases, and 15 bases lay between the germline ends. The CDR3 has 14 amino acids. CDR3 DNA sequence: TGTGCCAGCAGCCTACCTAGCGCCGTGGAGACCCAGTACTTC. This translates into CASSLPSAVETQYF.

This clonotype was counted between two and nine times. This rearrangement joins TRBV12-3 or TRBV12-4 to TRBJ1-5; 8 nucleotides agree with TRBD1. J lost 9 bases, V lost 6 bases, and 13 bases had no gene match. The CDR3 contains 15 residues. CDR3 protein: CASRKTGERNAPQHF. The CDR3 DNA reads TGTGCCAGCAGGAAGACAGGGGAGCGGAATGCGCCCCAGCATTTT.

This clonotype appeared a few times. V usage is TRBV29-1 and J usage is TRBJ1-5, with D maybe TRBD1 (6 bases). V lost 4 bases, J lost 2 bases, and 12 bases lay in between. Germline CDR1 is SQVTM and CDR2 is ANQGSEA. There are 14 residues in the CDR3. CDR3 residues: CSVVGGGRNQPQHF. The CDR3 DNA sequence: TGCAGCGTTGTTGGGGGGGGCCGCAATCAGCCCCAGCATTTT.

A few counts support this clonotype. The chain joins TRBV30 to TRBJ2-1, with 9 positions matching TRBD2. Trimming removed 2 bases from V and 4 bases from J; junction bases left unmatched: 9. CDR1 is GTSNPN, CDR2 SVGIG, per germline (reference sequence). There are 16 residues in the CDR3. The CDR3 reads CAWSTSGTSFYNEQFF. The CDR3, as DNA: TGTGCCTGGAGTACCTCCGGGACTAGCTTTTACAATGAGCAGTTCTTC.

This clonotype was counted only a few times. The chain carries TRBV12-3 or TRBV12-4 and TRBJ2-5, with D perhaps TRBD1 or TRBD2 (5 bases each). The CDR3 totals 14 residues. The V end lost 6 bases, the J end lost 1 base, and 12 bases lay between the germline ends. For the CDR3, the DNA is TGTGCCAGCAGCTCCGGGGCCGTCCAAGAGACCCAGTACTTC. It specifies CASSSGAVQETQYF.

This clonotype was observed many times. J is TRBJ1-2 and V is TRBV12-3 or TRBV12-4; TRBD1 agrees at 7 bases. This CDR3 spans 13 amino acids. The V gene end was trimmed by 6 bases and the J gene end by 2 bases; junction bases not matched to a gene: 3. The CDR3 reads CASRPDRNYGYTF. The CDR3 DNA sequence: TGTGCCAGCAGGCCGGACAGGAACTATGGCTACACCTTC.

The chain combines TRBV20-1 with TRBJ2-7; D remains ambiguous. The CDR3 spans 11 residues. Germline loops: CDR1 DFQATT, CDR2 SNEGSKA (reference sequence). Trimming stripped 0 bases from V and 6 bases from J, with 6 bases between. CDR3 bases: TGCAGTGCTAGAGATGTGGGCGAGCAGTACTTC. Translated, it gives CSARDVGEQYF.

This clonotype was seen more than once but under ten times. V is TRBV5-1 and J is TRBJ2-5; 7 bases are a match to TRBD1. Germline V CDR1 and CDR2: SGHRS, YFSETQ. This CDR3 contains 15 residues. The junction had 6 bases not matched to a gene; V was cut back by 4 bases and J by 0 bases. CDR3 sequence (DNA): TGCGCCAGCAGCAAGGGGACAGTGCACCAAGAGACCCAGTACTTC. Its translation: CASSKGTVHQETQYF.

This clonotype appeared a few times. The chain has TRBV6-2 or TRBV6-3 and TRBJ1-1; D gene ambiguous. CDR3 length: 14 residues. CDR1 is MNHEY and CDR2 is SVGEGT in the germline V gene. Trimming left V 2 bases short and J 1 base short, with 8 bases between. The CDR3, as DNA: TGTGCCAGCAGTTACCCCCCCGCGAACACTGAAGCTTTCTTT. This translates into CASSYPPANTEAFF.

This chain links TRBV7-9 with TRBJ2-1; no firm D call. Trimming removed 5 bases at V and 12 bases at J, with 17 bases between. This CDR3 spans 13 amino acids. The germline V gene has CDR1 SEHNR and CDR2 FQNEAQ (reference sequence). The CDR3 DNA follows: TGTGCCAGCAGCCGAGCTCCCCTTGATGTGCAGTTCTTC. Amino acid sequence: CASSRAPLDVQFF.

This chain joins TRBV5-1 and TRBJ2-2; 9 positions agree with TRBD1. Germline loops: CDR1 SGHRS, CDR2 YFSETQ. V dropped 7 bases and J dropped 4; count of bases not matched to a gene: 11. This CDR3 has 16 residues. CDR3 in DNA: TGCGCCAGCGGCAGACGGACAGGGGAAAGCACCGGGGAGCTGTTTTTT. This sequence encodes CASGRRTGESTGELFF.

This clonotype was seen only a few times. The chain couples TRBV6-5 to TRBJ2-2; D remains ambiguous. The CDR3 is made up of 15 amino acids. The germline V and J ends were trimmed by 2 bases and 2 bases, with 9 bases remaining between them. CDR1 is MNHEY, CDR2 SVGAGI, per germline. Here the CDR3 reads CASSYVQRNTGELFF. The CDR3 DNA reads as TGTGCCAGCAGTTACGTCCAGCGTAACACCGGGGAGCTGTTTTTT.

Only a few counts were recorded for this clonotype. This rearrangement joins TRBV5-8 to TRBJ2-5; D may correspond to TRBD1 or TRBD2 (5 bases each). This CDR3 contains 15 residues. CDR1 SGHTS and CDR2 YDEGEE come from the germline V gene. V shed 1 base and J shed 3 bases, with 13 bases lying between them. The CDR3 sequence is CASSLRGAIKETQYF. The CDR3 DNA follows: TGTGCCAGCAGCTTGCGAGGGGCGATAAAAGAGACCCAGTACTTC. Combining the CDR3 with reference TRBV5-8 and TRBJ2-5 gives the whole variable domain EAGVTQSPTHLIKTRGQQATLRCSPISGHTSVYWYQQALGLGLQFLLWYDEGEERNRGNFPPRFSGRQFPNYSSELNVNALELEDSALYLCASSLRGAIKETQYFGPGTRLLVL.

CDR3 nucleotides: TGTGCCAGTAGTATAGGGCTAGCGGGCCACAATGAGCAGTTCTTC. Its protein is CASSIGLAGHNEQFF. V and J are TRBV19 and TRBJ2-1; 8 positions match TRBD2. With 1 base clipped from V and 5 bases from J, the junction kept 4 bases outside the gene matches. The length of the CDR3 is 15 residues. Germline V CDR1 and CDR2: LNHDA, SQIVND (reference sequence).

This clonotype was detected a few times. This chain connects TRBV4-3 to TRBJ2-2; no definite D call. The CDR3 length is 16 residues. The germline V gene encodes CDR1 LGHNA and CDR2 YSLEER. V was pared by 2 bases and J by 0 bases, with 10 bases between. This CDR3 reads CASSQRANANTGELFF. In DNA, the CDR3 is TGCGCCAGCAGCCAAAGAGCAAACGCGAACACCGGGGAGCTGTTTTTT.

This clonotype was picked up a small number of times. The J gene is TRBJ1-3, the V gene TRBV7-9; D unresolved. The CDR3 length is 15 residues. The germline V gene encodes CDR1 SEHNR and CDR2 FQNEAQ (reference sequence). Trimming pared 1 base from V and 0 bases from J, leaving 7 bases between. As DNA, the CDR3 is TGTGCCAGCAGCTTAGACGCCGACTCTGGAAACACCATATATTTT. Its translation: CASSLDADSGNTIYF.

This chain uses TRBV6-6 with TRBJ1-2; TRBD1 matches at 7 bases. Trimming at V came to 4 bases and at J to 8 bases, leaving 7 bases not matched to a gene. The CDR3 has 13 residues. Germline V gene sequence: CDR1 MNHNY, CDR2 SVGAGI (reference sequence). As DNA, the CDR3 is TGTGCCAGCAGTTCTCCGACAGGGAGAGGCTACACCTTC. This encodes CASSSPTGRGYTF.

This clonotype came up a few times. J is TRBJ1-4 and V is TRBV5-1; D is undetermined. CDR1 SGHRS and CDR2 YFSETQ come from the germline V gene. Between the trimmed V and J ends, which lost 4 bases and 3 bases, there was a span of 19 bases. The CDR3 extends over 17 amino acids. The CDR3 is CASSLLGPPAANEKLFF. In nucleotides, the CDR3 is TGCGCCAGCAGCCTTCTCGGGCCTCCGGCGGCTAATGAAAAACTGTTTTTT.

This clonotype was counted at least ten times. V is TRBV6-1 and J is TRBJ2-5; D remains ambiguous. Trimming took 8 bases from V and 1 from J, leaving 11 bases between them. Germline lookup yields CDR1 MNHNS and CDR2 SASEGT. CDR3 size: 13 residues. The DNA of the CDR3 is TGTGCCAGCTCCACCATCCGCCAAGAGACCCAGTACTTC. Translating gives CASSTIRQETQYF.